This T cell receptor beta chain emerged from a study of kidney transplant recipient with SARS-CoV-2 infection. TCRdb re-called the reads through MiXCR, storing one row per CDR3 protein. The sample has 200,000 to 250,000 distinct CDR3 sequences; roughly 26% are singletons. The germline gives CDR1 WNHNN, CDR2 SYGVQD (reference sequence). CDR3 length equals 12 residues. As for this clonotype: This may be a read error: a much more frequent sequence differs by one nucleotide.

The sample in question was a blood sample, obtained at baseline and on approximately day 120 from a kidney transplant recipient. This sequence originates from a male patient aged 25-45 years who had COVID-19 and was a kidney transplant recipient. Some T cells may be the graft donor's. This sequence joins TRBV10-1 and TRBJ2-2; no clear D gene. CDR3 protein: CVSSARSGELFF. CDR3 coding DNA: TGCGTCAGCAGTGCCCGCTCCGGGGAGCTGTTTTTT.